This TCR beta chain came from a study of PD-1 blockade in classical Hodgkin lymphoma. Germline V gives CDR1 SGHTA, CDR2 FQGNSA. This CDR3 is 14 amino acids long. The V gene lost 5 bases and the J gene lost 1 base, with 11 bases spanning the gap. Documented time point: cycle 4 day 1 (C4D1), after 6 weeks of nivolumab. Each and every patient relapsed after autologous stem cell transplantation, and patients got differing brentuximab vedotin exposure. Thawed PBMCs underwent magnetic negative selection to yield purified CD4+ T cells. Study results and caveats: Baseline diversity resembling that of newly diagnosed patients was seen in complete responders. Repertoires differed for reasons still undefined, possibly disease activity or prior therapy.

In regard to this clone: Antigen: not known.

TCRdb's table, derived via immunoSEQ multiplex PCR, lists solely in-frame clones and lacks some. The data contain 34,000 or so clones, about 90% of them singletons. Specimen: CD4+ T cells from blood, collected before the fourth cycle of nivolumab. The receptor's source is a human donor with classical Hodgkin lymphoma. This chain connects TRBV7-2 to TRBJ1-1; D is undetermined. The CDR3 DNA reads TGTGCCAGCAGCCAGTCCGCAGGGAACACTGAAGCTTTCTTT. It encodes CASSQSAGNTEAFF.